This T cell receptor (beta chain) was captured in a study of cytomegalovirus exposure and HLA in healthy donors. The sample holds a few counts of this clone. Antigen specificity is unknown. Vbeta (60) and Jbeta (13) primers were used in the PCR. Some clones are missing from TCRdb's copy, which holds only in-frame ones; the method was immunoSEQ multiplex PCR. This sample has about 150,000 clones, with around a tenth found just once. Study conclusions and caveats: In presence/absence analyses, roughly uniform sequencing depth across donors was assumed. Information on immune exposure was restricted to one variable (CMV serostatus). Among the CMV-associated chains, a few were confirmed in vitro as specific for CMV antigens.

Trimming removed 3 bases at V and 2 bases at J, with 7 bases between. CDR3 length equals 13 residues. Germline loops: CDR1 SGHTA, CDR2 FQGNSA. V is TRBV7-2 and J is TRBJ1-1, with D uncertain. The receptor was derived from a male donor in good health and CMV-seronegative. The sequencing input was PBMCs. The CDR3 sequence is CASSFRRNTEAFF. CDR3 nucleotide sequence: TGTGCCAGCAGCTTTCGGAGAAACACTGAAGCTTTCTTT.